These T cell receptor beta chains were read from a single sample in a study of PD-L1 blockade in urothelial cancer. Assay used: immunoSEQ multiplex PCR; TCRdb lists only in-frame clones, some missing. The data show around 120,000 clones, around 85% seen once. Material: PBMCs, obtained around atezolizumab (anti-PD-L1) treatment. These receptors all stem from a man aged 45 to 65 with urothelial cancer. CDR3s include the opening cysteine and the closing phenylalanine or tryptophan. D genes are given only for firm matches. The size field is filled for only some rows; it gives once, few, many or a size class.

.,TRBV10-2,14,TRBJ2-7,.,TGCGCCAGCAGAACACTCCGAGCGGACGCCGAGCAGTACTTC,CASRTLRADAEQYF
TRBD1,TRBV7-9,14,TRBJ1-4,.,TGTGCCAGCAGCTCGACAGGGGGTCGCGAAAAACTGTTTTTT,CASSSTGGREKLFF
TRBD2,TRBV5-4,16,TRBJ2-7,.,TGTGCCAGCAGCTTTGCTTTAGTAGCGGGAGTGCAAGAGCAGTACTTC,CASSFALVAGVQEQYF
TRBD2,TRBV2,15,TRBJ2-3,.,TGTGCCAGCAGTGCGGCGGGAGGGGGCACAGATACGCAGTATTTT,CASSAAGGGTDTQYF
.,TRBV5-1,12,TRBJ1-2,.,TGCGCCAGCAGCTTGGGAGGGAATGGCTACACCTTC,CASSLGGNGYTF
TRBD1,TRBV5-1,15,TRBJ1-3,.,TGCGCCAGCAGCGTGGGACAGGGATCTGGAAACACCATATATTTT,CASSVGQGSGNTIYF
.,TRBV11-2,16,TRBJ2-5,.,TGTGCCAGCAGCCGGGGCCTGGCGGGGAGTGAGGAGACCCAGTACTTC,CASSRGLAGSEETQYF
TRBD2,TRBV12-5,17,TRBJ2-3,once,TGTGCTAGTGGTCCCCGCGGGGAGGGAGGGGACACAGATACGCAGTATTTT,CASGPRGEGGDTDTQYF
.,TRBV7-9,15,TRBJ1-1,.,TGTGCCAGCAGTCCACCGGGACAACGGAACACTGAAGCTTTCTTT,CASSPPGQRNTEAFF
.,TRBV18,15,TRBJ1-5,.,TGTGCCAGCTCACCACTGCAGGGGAGCAATCAGCCCCAGCATTTT,CASSPLQGSNQPQHF
.,TRBV5-5,14,TRBJ2-7,.,TGTGCCAGCAGCTTGGGGACAGAAGCCTACGAGCAGTACTTC,CASSLGTEAYEQYF
.,TRBV21-1,15,TRBJ2-1,.,TGTGCCAGCAGCGCAGGGCGGAGCTCCTACAATGAGCAGTTCTTC,CASSAGRSSYNEQFF
TRBD2,TRBV10-2,14,TRBJ2-7,.,TGCGCCAGCAGAGGGCTAGCGGGAATCGACGAGCAGTACTTC,CASRGLAGIDEQYF
TRBD1,TRBV2,14,TRBJ2-1,.,TGTGCCAGCAGTGTGAGACAGGGTGGGAATGAGCAGTTCTTC,CASSVRQGGNEQFF
TRBD1,TRBV5-1,14,TRBJ2-2,.,TGCGCCAGCAGAACCGGGACAGGAACCGGGGAGCTGTTTTTT,CASRTGTGTGELFF
TRBD2,TRBV29-1,15,TRBJ2-7,.,TGCAGCGTTTTGTCAGGACTAGCGGGGAGCTACGAGCAGTACTTC,CSVLSGLAGSYEQYF
TRBD1,TRBV11-3,13,TRBJ2-1,few,TGTGCCAGCAGCTTCGACAGGGAACATGAGCAGTTCTTC,CASSFDREHEQFF
TRBD2,TRBV5-4,15,TRBJ2-1,.,TGTGCCAGCATGCGGCTAGCGGGGCAATACAATGAGCAGTTCTTC,CASMRLAGQYNEQFF
TRBD2,TRBV4-1,17,TRBJ2-1,.,TGCGCCAGCAGCCGTTCGAATGTAGGGAGGGGTTCCGGTGAGCAGTTCTTC,CASSRSNVGRGSGEQFF
TRBD1,TRBV19,16,TRBJ1-2,.,TGTGCCAGTAGTACCCAATCCGGGACAGGGGGTTATGGCTACACCTTC,CASSTQSGTGGYGYTF
TRBD2,TRBV9,15,TRBJ2-1,.,TGTGCCAGCAGCCCCGGCGGGCGGGAGTACAATGAGCAGTTCTTC,CASSPGGREYNEQFF
.,TRBV5-6,14,TRBJ2-5,.,TGTGCCAGCAGCTTGGGGTACAGCCAAGAGACCCAGTACTTC,CASSLGYSQETQYF
.,TRBV6-5,13,TRBJ2-7,.,TGTGCCAGTACGGACCCGACTAGGCGGGAGCAGTACTTC,CASTDPTRREQYF
.,TRBV7-9,12,TRBJ2-7,.,TGTGCCAGCAGCTTACTAGATTACGAGCAGTACTTC,CASSLLDYEQYF
TRBD2,TRBV6-5,13,TRBJ2-5,.,TGTGCCAGCAGTTACACGGGGGGGGCGACCCAGTACTTC,CASSYTGGATQYF
.,TRBV27,13,TRBJ1-2,.,TGTGCCAGCAGTCGCACAGGTGACTATGGCTACACCTTC,CASSRTGDYGYTF
.,TRBV5-1,15,TRBJ1-5,.,TGCGCCAGCAGCTCCACGGACAGCTACAATCAGCCCCAGCATTTT,CASSSTDSYNQPQHF
TRBD2,TRBV28,16,TRBJ2-7,.,TGTGCCAGCAGTTCCCGCCGACTAGCGGGTGACGGGGAGCAGTACTTC,CASSSRRLAGDGEQYF
.,TRBV5-1,13,TRBJ1-2,.,TGCGCCAGCAGCTTGGACGGAGCTTATGGCTACACCTTC,CASSLDGAYGYTF
.,TRBV9,15,TRBJ1-6,.,TGTGCCAGCAGCGACGAGGAGGGGTCTAATTCACCCCTCCACTTT,CASSDEEGSNSPLHF
TRBD1,TRBV28,17,TRBJ2-2,.,TGTGCCAGCAGTATGCCTTCCGGGACAGGGCCTTCCGGGGAGCTGTTTTTT,CASSMPSGTGPSGELFF
TRBD1,TRBV18,15,TRBJ1-1,.,TGTGCCAGCTCACACCGGGGACAGGGGGCCACTGAAGCTTTCTTT,CASSHRGQGATEAFF
.,TRBV18,15,TRBJ2-7,.,TGTGCCAGCTCACCACCGTCAGGGTCGATCTACGAGCAGTACTTC,CASSPPSGSIYEQYF
.,TRBV27,14,TRBJ1-2,.,TGTGCCAGCAGCCCCTCTTTGGGAGGCTATGGCTACACCTTC,CASSPSLGGYGYTF
TRBD2,TRBV5-1,15,TRBJ2-1,.,TGCGCCAGCAGCTTAGCGGGAGGGCTGGGCGGTGAGCAGTTCTTC,CASSLAGGLGGEQFF
TRBD1,TRBV28,13,TRBJ2-7,.,TGTGCCAGCCAGGGCGACAGGGTTAGGGAGCAGTACTTC,CASQGDRVREQYF
.,TRBV28,14,TRBJ1-5,.,TGTGCCAGCAGTTTAGGTAGAGCTGCCCAGCCCCAGCATTTT,CASSLGRAAQPQHF
.,TRBV6-1,14,TRBJ1-4,.,TGTGCCAGCAGTGGGGGGAGCGGGGGTGAAAAACTGTTTTTT,CASSGGSGGEKLFF
TRBD1,TRBV2,14,TRBJ1-1,.,TGTGCCAGCCTTTATGACAGGGGAGGAACTGAAGCTTTCTTT,CASLYDRGGTEAFF
TRBD2,TRBV2,15,TRBJ2-1,few,TGTGCCAGCAGTGCTACTAGCGGGAGGGGCAATGAGCAGTTCTTC,CASSATSGRGNEQFF
.,TRBV7-8,15,TRBJ2-7,.,TGTGCCAGCATCCCTCATCCGGACAGAGAGTACGAGCAGTACTTC,CASIPHPDREYEQYF
TRBD2,TRBV6-1,14,TRBJ2-1,.,TGTGCCAGCAGCCTTAGCGGGAGAGGAAATGAGCAGTTCTTC,CASSLSGRGNEQFF
.,TRBV19,14,TRBJ2-5,.,TGTGCCAGTAGTATGGGACTGTACCAAGAGACCCAGTACTTC,CASSMGLYQETQYF
TRBD2,TRBV6-5,13,TRBJ2-3,.,TGTGCCAGCAGGTTCGGGACTAGGGATACGCAGTATTTT,CASRFGTRDTQYF
.,TRBV7-8,14,TRBJ2-2,.,TGTGCCAGCAGCTCGGGAACACCTCCCTCAGGGCTGTTTTTT,CASSSGTPPSGLFF
.,TRBV5-1,14,TRBJ2-3,.,TGCGCCAGCAGCGTCGACAAGCGCACAGATACGCAGTATTTT,CASSVDKRTDTQYF
.,TRBV6-1,15,TRBJ2-4,once,TGTGCCAGCAGTATCCAGGGAATAACCAAAAACATTCAGTACTTC,CASSIQGITKNIQYF
TRBD2,TRBV11-2,16,TRBJ2-7,.,TGTGCCACGTCCCGGTGGACGCTAGCGGCCACGGGGGAGCAGTACTTC,CATSRWTLAATGEQYF
.,TRBV15,16,TRBJ1-2,.,TGTGCCACCAGCAGAGATATTTGGACAGCAAACTATGGCTACACCTTC,CATSRDIWTANYGYTF
.,TRBV9,18,TRBJ1-6,.,TGTGCCAGCAGCGTAGGAGCCGGACAGAAGGAGTATAATTCACCCCTCCACTTT,CASSVGAGQKEYNSPLHF